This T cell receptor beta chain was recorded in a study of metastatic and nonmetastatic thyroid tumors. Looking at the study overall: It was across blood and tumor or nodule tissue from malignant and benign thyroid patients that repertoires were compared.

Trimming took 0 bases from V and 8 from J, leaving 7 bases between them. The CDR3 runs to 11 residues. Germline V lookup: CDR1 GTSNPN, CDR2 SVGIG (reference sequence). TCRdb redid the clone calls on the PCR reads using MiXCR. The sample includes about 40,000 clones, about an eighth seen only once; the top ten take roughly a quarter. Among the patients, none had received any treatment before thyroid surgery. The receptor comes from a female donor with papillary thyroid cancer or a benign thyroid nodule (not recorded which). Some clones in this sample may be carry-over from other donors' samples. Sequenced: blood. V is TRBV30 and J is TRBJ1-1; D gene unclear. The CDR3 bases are TGTGCCTGGAGTGTAGCAATCGAAGCTTTCTTT. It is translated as CAWSVAIEAFF.